This T cell receptor beta chain was sequenced in a study of cytomegalovirus exposure and HLA in healthy donors. Whole-study context: Of the donors genotyped, approximately 400 in all, around 77% fell in the Caucasian-associated ancestry cluster.

This clone was counted a single time. Its antigen is currently unknown. The study's findings and limits: When a later analysis was performed, an Asian-associated ancestry cluster reportedly had fewer N-insertions than the approximately 600-donor mean. Cytomegalovirus status, reportedly, was diagnosed with high specificity and sensitivity by the classifier. The study designated 150 to 200 TCR beta chains cytomegalovirus-associated.

PCR involved 60 Vbeta and 13 Jbeta primers. Profiled with immunoSEQ multiplex PCR; TCRdb holds only in-frame clones, not every one. The sample has over 75,000 clones; about 83% are singletons. V dropped 7 bases and J dropped 4; count of bases not matched to a gene: 8. CDR3 length: 14 amino acids. Germline V gene data show CDR1 as MNHNS and CDR2 as SASEGT. Specimen: PBMCs. The sequence derives from a woman under 30 in good health and CMV-seropositive. The chain combines TRBV6-1 with TRBJ2-5, with 8 bases lining up with TRBD2. CDR3 residues: CASTKRGNRETQYF. The CDR3 DNA reads TGTGCCAGCACCAAGCGGGGGAATCGAGAGACCCAGTACTTC.